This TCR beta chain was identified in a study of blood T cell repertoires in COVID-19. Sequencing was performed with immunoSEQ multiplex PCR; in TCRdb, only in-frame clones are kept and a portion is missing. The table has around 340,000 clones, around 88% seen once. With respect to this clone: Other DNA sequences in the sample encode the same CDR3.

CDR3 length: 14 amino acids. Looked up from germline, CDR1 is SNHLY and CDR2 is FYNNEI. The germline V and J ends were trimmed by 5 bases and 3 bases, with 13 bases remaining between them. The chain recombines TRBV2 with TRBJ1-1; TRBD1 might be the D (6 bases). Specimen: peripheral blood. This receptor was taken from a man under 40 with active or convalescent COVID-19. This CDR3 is CASSLQGRDTEAFF. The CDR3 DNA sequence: TGTGCCAGCAGTCTACAGGGCAGAGACACTGAAGCTTTCTTT.